This T cell receptor (beta chain) was observed in a study of CD8 T cells in ankylosing spondylitis. Study-wide findings and caveats: Reports of some motif variants in reactive arthritis synovial fluid and blood predate this one. Clones linked with disease were CD8+ and fairly uncommon in the peripheral blood.

TCRdb ran MiXCR on the 5' RACE reads and lists one entry per CDR3 protein. The data hold around 90,000 distinct CDR3 sequences, with around 25% observed a single time. The CDR3 covers 13 residues. The germline V gene encodes CDR1 DFQATT and CDR2 SNEGSKA (reference sequence). On this clonotype itself: Its target is unknown. One junction end disagrees with the germline gene, perhaps due to a read error.

Sequencing was carried out using blood, either unsorted or a sorted T cell fraction (not recorded which). The gene calls are TRBV20-1 and TRBJ1-1; 10 nucleotides agree with TRBD1. This receptor was obtained from a male donor with ankylosing spondylitis or in good health (not recorded which). The CDR3 DNA sequence: TGCAGTGCTACCGGGACAGGGGACACGGTTGCTCCCTTT. Its protein is CSATGTGDTVAPF.